Listed below are T cell receptor beta chains from one sample, sequenced in a study of CD8 T cells in Susac syndrome. One entry per CDR3 protein, called by TCRdb with MiXCR from the immunoSEQ multiplex PCR reads. The sample has some 200,000 distinct CDR3 sequences, approximately 95% seen once; the top ten hold approximately 0.16%. Sequenced: CD8+ T cells from PBMCs. Source of these receptors: a human donor with Susac syndrome. Both conserved end residues are part of each CDR3. The D gene is left open where the match is weak. Clone size is given for some rows only: seen once, a few or many times, or a class if the clone is expanded.

- TRBJ1-2 - TRBV5-1 13 CASSPDGQYGYTF TGCGCCAGCAGCCCTGACGGACAGTATGGCTACACCTTC
- TRBJ1-1 - TRBV25-1 12 CASGRQNTEAFF TGTGCCAGCGGAAGACAGAACACTGAAGCTTTCTTT
TRBD2 TRBJ2-5 - TRBV11-2 14 CASSLDPGTSTNYF TGTGCCAGCAGCTTAGATCCTGGGACTAGCACAAACTACTTC
TRBD1 TRBJ1-1 - TRBV6-1 11 CIAGGSTEAFF TGTATCGCAGGGGGCTCCACTGAAGCTTTCTTT
TRBD1 TRBJ1-2 - TRBV7-9 15 CASSGPGTGNYGYTF TGTGCCAGCAGCGGCCCCGGGACAGGGAACTATGGCTACACCTTC
- TRBJ1-1 - TRBV20-1 15 CSARRVDTLNTEAFF TGCAGTGCTAGGAGGGTGGACACTCTGAACACTGAAGCTTTCTTT
- TRBJ2-1 once TRBV29-1 11 CSVLDYNEQFF TGCAGCGTTTTAGACTACAATGAGCAGTTCTTC
TRBD2 TRBJ2-5 - TRBV5-4 14 CASSLPGLEETQYF TGTGCCAGCAGCTTACCGGGACTAGAGGAGACCCAGTACTTC
- TRBJ2-1 - TRBV9 16 CASSPPGQGSYNEQFF TGTGCCAGCAGCCCTCCGGGCCAGGGCTCCTACAATGAGCAGTTCTTC
TRBD2 TRBJ2-5 - TRBV7-9 18 CASSPRLAGRLNQETQYF TGTGCCAGCAGCCCCAGACTAGCGGGGAGATTAAACCAAGAGACCCAGTACTTC
- TRBJ2-6 - TRBV5-1 15 CASSPASVGANVLTF TGCGCCAGCAGCCCAGCCTCTGTGGGGGCCAACGTCCTGACTTTC
- TRBJ2-7 - TRBV28 14 CASSFETVGYEQYF TGTGCCAGCAGTTTTGAGACTGTCGGCTACGAGCAGTACTTC
- TRBJ1-6 - TRBV30 16 CAWSAEDSSYNSPLHF TGTGCCTGGAGTGCGGAAGATAGCTCCTATAATTCACCCCTCCACTTT
- TRBJ2-6 - TRBV5-1 16 CASSLDWDTGANVLTF TGCGCCAGCAGCTTGGATTGGGATACTGGGGCCAACGTCCTGACTTTC
TRBD2 TRBJ2-1 - TRBV7-8 15 CASSLTTSAYNEQFF TGTGCCAGCAGCCTGACCACTAGCGCATACAATGAGCAGTTCTTC
TRBD2 TRBJ2-1 - TRBV30 13 CAWRGLGPNEQFF TGTGCCTGGAGAGGACTAGGCCCCAATGAGCAGTTCTTC
- TRBJ2-3 - TRBV7-3 15 CASSLTGGHPDTQYF TGTGCCAGCAGCTTAACGGGGGGTCATCCAGATACGCAGTATTTT
TRBD2 TRBJ2-1 - TRBV2 17 CASVPGTSGRAGHEQFF TGTGCCAGCGTACCCGGGACTAGCGGGAGGGCCGGCCATGAGCAGTTCTTC
- TRBJ1-2 - TRBV9 13 CASSVDRDYGYTF TGTGCCAGCAGCGTAGATCGGGACTATGGCTACACCTTC
TRBD2 TRBJ2-3 - TRBV20-1 15 CSAVLAGDRTDTQYF TGCAGTGCTGTACTAGCGGGGGACCGCACAGATACGCAGTATTTT
- TRBJ2-2 - TRBV12-3/TRBV12-4 13 CASSIGRAGELFF TGTGCCAGCTCGATCGGGCGGGCCGGGGAGCTGTTTTTT
- TRBJ1-2 - TRBV19 11 CASTEGDGYTF TGTGCCAGTACCGAAGGGGATGGCTACACCTTC